The TCR beta chain under discussion was sequenced for a study of early T cells in non-severe SARS-CoV-2 infection. Background on the study: Chains were not paired, and sequencing was done on bulk RNA from unsorted whole blood. Study results and limitations: Clonotype matching in VDJdb favored anti-spike CD8 responses and did not capture private and CD4 specificities.

The junction had 4 bases not matched to a gene; V was cut back by 2 bases and J by 0 bases. This CDR3 is built from 17 residues. Per the germline V gene, CDR1 is MNHNY and CDR2 is SVGAGI (reference sequence). For this clonotype: Its matching antigen is unknown.

Each cDNA molecule carried a unique molecular identifier. TCRdb fed the 5' RACE reads into MiXCR, producing one record per CDR3 protein. The table shows fewer than 75,000 distinct CDR3 sequences, with over 20% occurring only once. The receptor was isolated from an adult who was a healthcare worker with PCR-confirmed SARS-CoV-2 infection or an uninfected control (not recorded which). The starting material was whole blood, obtained at baseline. The chain uses TRBV6-6 and TRBJ2-2, with 9 nucleotides matching TRBD2. CDR3 residues: CASSYPRLAANTGELFF. DNA of the CDR3: TGTGCCAGCAGTTACCCTCGACTAGCGGCGAACACCGGGGAGCTGTTTTTT.